What follows is one TCR beta chain and its context. This record comes from a study of blood T cell repertoires in COVID-19. The V gene's germline CDR1 is WSHSY and CDR2 SAAADI. The V end lost 4 bases, the J end lost 2 bases, and 12 bases lay between the germline ends. The CDR3 has 15 residues. In the original analysis: The authors estimated nucleated cell counts from reference gene primer amplification. Profiled with immunoSEQ multiplex PCR; TCRdb holds only in-frame clones, not every one. V and J calls and clone size are as listed in that table; D and trimming were resolved from the DNA. The data contain around 100,000 clones, under 90% of them singletons.

The chain employs TRBV10-2 and TRBJ1-5; D gene uncertain. The origin of this receptor is a human donor in a cohort sampled during active COVID-19. The sequenced sample consisted of peripheral blood. The CDR3 here is CASSGLEAGNQPQHF. CDR3 DNA: TGCGCCAGCAGTGGCCTGGAGGCAGGCAATCAGCCCCAGCATTTT.